These 32 T cell receptor beta chains came from one sample sequenced in a study of Graves' ophthalmopathy and Graves' hyperthyroidism. As the template, RNA transcripts were used to amplify TCR beta CDR3 regions. First-round RT-PCR with HTBI primers preceded a second-round multiplex PCR. TCRdb re-called the multiplex PCR reads through MiXCR, storing one row per CDR3 protein. Of about 700,000 distinct CDR3 sequences in the sample, more than 40% were seen once. Sequenced material: peripheral blood. All receptors come from an adult man with Graves' ophthalmopathy.

V and J are TRBV20-1 and TRBJ2-6, with 11 bases identical to TRBD1. Germline V lookup: CDR1 DFQATT, CDR2 SNEGSKA (reference sequence). After removal of 6 bases from V and 0 bases from J, the junction contained 4 bases not matched to a gene. CDR3 length: 16 amino acids. Written as DNA, the CDR3 is TGCAGTGCGACCGGGACAGGGGGCTCTGGGGCCAACGTCCTGACTTTC. It yields the protein CSATGTGGSGANVLTF.

A single count supports this clonotype. The chain couples TRBV29-1 to TRBJ1-4, with no clear D. This CDR3 has 13 residues. V was trimmed by 4 bases and J by 7 bases, leaving 13 bases between them. CDR1 SQVTM and CDR2 ANQGSEA come from the germline V gene. DNA of the CDR3: TGCAGCGTTGTTGTGGACTGGGGTGAAAAACTGTTTTTT. It translates to CSVVVDWGEKLFF.

Comments on this clonotype: This may be a read error: a much more frequent sequence differs by one nucleotide. The chain couples TRBV19 to TRBJ1-2, with D tentatively TRBD1 (5 bases). The CDR3 has 14 residues. CDR1 is LNHDA, CDR2 SQIVND, per germline (reference sequence). V gave up 5 bases and J gave up 1 base, with 11 bases separating them. The CDR3 loop reads CASSSVGDNYGYTF. The CDR3 coding sequence is TGTGCCAGTAGTTCAGTGGGGGATAACTATGGCTACACCTTC.

On this clonotype itself: One base away lies a much larger clone, so this may be a sequencing read error. The V gene is TRBV12-3 or TRBV12-4, the J gene TRBJ1-5; TRBD1 is a possible D gene (5 bases). This CDR3 has 14 residues. V was pared by 6 bases and J by 3 bases, with 12 bases between. The DNA of the CDR3 is TGTGCCAGCAGCGCCTGCAGGGTCAATCAGCCCCAGCATTTT. This sequence encodes CASSACRVNQPQHF.

CDR3 nucleotide sequence: TGCAGCGTTGAAATACTAGCGGAAGAGACCCAGTACTTC. It specifies CSVEILAEETQYF. This sequence joins TRBV29-1 and TRBJ2-5; the match to TRBD2 covers 8 bases. Germline assignment: CDR1 SQVTM and CDR2 ANQGSEA. The ends lost 2 bases at V and 3 bases at J; junction bases unmatched: 2. The CDR3 runs to 13 residues.

The chain is built from TRBV4-3 and TRBJ1-1; weak D call: TRBD1 (6 bases). Germline assignment: CDR1 LGHNA and CDR2 YSLEER. This CDR3 contains 14 residues. Trimming took 4 bases from V and 5 from J, leaving 14 bases between them. CDR3 in amino acids: CASSPSGAGTEAFF. In nucleotides, the CDR3 is TGCGCCAGCAGCCCATCAGGGGCTGGTACTGAAGCTTTCTTT.

This clonotype has a count of ten or more. V gene TRBV14 combines with J gene TRBJ1-2, with D unresolved. The CDR3 consists of 15 residues. Per the germline V gene, CDR1 is SGHDN and CDR2 is FVKESK. V was clipped by 1 base and J by 0 bases, with 9 bases between them. For the CDR3, the DNA is TGTGCCAGCAGCCAAGGACCACCACCTAACTATGGCTACACCTTC. Its translation: CASSQGPPPNYGYTF.

This clonotype has ten or more counts. V and J are TRBV20-1 and TRBJ1-6; D gene ambiguous. Deletions cut 3 bases from V and 0 bases from J, with 6 bases between. The CDR3 contains 14 residues. Germline CDR1 is DFQATT and CDR2 is SNEGSKA (reference sequence). This chain's CDR3 is CSARVSSYNSPLHF. CDR3 sequence (DNA): TGCAGTGCTAGGGTATCCTCCTATAATTCACCCCTCCACTTT.

The CDR3 coding sequence is TGTGCCAGCAGTTTAAGGGGGCTGGGGAGGGTCACCATATATTTT. This translates into CASSLRGLGRVTIYF. The chain links TRBV12-3 or TRBV12-4 to TRBJ1-3; 7 bases agree with TRBD1. CDR3 size: 15 residues. With V trimmed by 2 bases and J by 9 bases, 10 bases remained unmatched.

CDR3 amino acids: CASRARTGNTIYF. The CDR3 DNA is TGTGCCAGCAGAGCACGGACAGGAAACACCATATATTTT. The chain joins TRBV2 to TRBJ1-3, with TRBD1 as a possible D gene (5 bases). Germline CDR1 is SNHLY and CDR2 is FYNNEI. V was trimmed by 6 bases and J by 4 bases, leaving 10 bases between them. The CDR3 length is 13 residues.

Regarding this clonotype: The DNA is left out, because the CDR3 cannot be placed on it with certainty; the CDR3 is given as TCRdb lists it. The CDR3 loop is CASSFWASGTGELSW. The chain combines TRBV7-9 with TRBJ2-2; the D call TRBD2 from the table was never checked on the DNA. The CDR3 spans 15 amino acids, including both terminal residues. Germline assignment: CDR1 SEHNR and CDR2 FQNEAQ (reference sequence).

Comments on this clonotype: Sequence at one end of the junction differs from germline and may be a read error. The chain links TRBV7-7 to TRBJ1-5; 9 nucleotides agree with TRBD1. Germline V lookup: CDR1 SSHAT, CDR2 FNYEAQ (reference sequence). CDR3 size: 14 residues. The CDR3 coding sequence is TGTGCTAGCAGCCTAGGGACAGGGTATCAGCCCCAGCATTTT. It translates to CASSLGTGYQPQHF.

This chain links TRBV7-2 with TRBJ1-3, with 8 positions matching TRBD1. CDR3 length: 14 residues. V shed 5 bases, J shed 7 bases, and the junction held 7 bases outside the gene matches. Germline CDR1 SGHTA, CDR2 FQGNSA. This CDR3 is CASSARTGHNTIYF. CDR3 nucleotides: TGTGCCAGCAGCGCGCGGACAGGGCACAACACCATATATTTT.

This clonotype showed up just a few times. This clone may be a read error of a much larger clone one base away. The V and J genes are TRBV6-5 and TRBJ2-2; D call uncertain. CDR3 length: 14 amino acids. With 5 bases removed from V and 1 base from J, the gap between germline ends came to 8 bases. Germline assignment: CDR1 MNHEY and CDR2 SVGAGI. The CDR3 bases are TGTGCCAGCAGTGAAGGCTGGAACACCGGGGAGCTGTTTTTT. Residues: CASSEGWNTGELFF.

The table lists this clonotype with many counts. This chain uses TRBV9 with TRBJ1-2; D possibly corresponds to TRBD1 (5 bases). The CDR3 runs to 15 residues. The V gene lost 0 bases and the J gene lost 0 bases, with 9 bases spanning the gap. Germline-derived CDR1 and CDR2 are SGDLS and YYNGEE. CDR3 amino acids: CASSVEWTPNYGYTF. For the CDR3, the DNA is TGTGCCAGCAGCGTAGAGTGGACACCTAACTATGGCTACACCTTC.

This clonotype appeared many times. The chain joins TRBV11-1 to TRBJ2-7; the match to TRBD1 covers 10 bases. Germline assignment: CDR1 SGHAT and CDR2 FQDESV (reference sequence). The CDR3 covers 14 residues. Trimming cost V 5 bases and J 5 bases; bases outside gene matches: 6. CDR3 in amino acids: CASSPGTGVHEQYF. CDR3 bases: TGTGCCAGCAGCCCCGGGACAGGGGTCCACGAGCAGTACTTC.

This clonotype was observed a single time. The gene calls are TRBV10-3 and TRBJ2-7, with 8 bases identical to TRBD1. From germline, CDR1 is ENHRY and CDR2 SYGVKD. CDR3 length: 15 amino acids. Unmatched junction bases numbered 5, after V lost 0 bases and J lost 4 bases. CDR3 nucleotides: TGTGCCATCAGTGAGTCTTGGACAGGGACGTACGAGCAGTACTTC. Amino acid sequence: CAISESWTGTYEQYF.

Concerning this clonotype itself: The junction and the germline gene differ at one end; a read error may be behind it. The CDR3 is CSARAAGTNAEAFF. Written as DNA, the CDR3 is TGCAGTGCTAGAGCCGCGGGGACGAACGCTGAAGCTTTCTTT. The genes are TRBV20-1 and TRBJ1-1, with D perhaps matching TRBD1 (5 bases). Per germline, CDR1 DFQATT and CDR2 SNEGSKA (reference sequence). CDR3 length: 14 residues.

The chain has TRBV4-2 and TRBJ2-5; possible D gene TRBD2, 7 bases. V lost 0 bases and J 0 bases, leaving 17 bases between the germline ends. There are 18 residues in the CDR3. Germline V gene data show CDR1 as LGHNA and CDR2 as YNFKEQ. The CDR3 nucleotides are TGTGCCAGCAGCCAAGATGAGCCCCGGGGGGCCTACCAAGAGACCCAGTACTTC. It is translated as CASSQDEPRGAYQETQYF.

A few counts support this clonotype. One end of the junction is discordant with germline, which a read error may explain. V gene TRBV10-3 combines with J gene TRBJ1-1; unclear D gene. The CDR3 is 13 residues long. The germline V gene encodes CDR1 ENHRY and CDR2 SYGVKD. The CDR3 region has the DNA TGTGCCAGCAGTTACCGGAGGGACACTGAAGCTTTCTTT. As protein: CASSYRRDTEAFF.

The gene calls are TRBV7-2 and TRBJ1-1; D is unclear. Trimming shortened V by 0 bases and J by 1 base, and 9 bases separated the two germline ends. The CDR3 contains 15 residues. Germline V gene sequence: CDR1 SGHTA, CDR2 FQGNSA. The CDR3 loop is CASSLAGSRNTEAFF. The DNA for the CDR3 is TGTGCCAGCAGCTTAGCGGGCAGCCGGAACACTGAAGCTTTCTTT. Drawing the rest from reference TRBV7-2 and TRBJ1-1, the complete variable domain is GAGVSQSPSNKVTEKGKDVELRCDPISGHTALYWYRQSLGQGLEFLIYFQGNSAPDKSGLPSDRFSAERTGGSVSTLTIQRTQQEDSAVYLCASSLAGSRNTEAFFGQGTRLTVV.

About this clonotype: Mismatch with germline at one junction end may stem from a read error. V usage is TRBV10-3 and J usage is TRBJ2-7; the match to TRBD2 covers 8 bases. The germline gives CDR1 ENHRY, CDR2 SYGVKD. The length of the CDR3 is 15 residues. DNA of the CDR3: TGTGCCAGCAGGGGAACGGGACTAGTGGGGTACGAGCAGTGCTTC. It encodes CASRGTGLVGYEQCF.

This sequence joins TRBV7-8 and TRBJ1-1; TRBD1 agrees at 9 bases. Germline V lookup: CDR1 SGHVS, CDR2 FQNEAQ. This CDR3 has 15 residues. With 5 bases clipped from V and 10 bases from J, the junction kept 14 bases outside the gene matches. The CDR3 region is CASSADRGSLKGAFF. The CDR3 DNA sequence: TGTGCCAGCAGCGCCGACAGGGGGTCGCTGAAGGGAGCTTTCTTT.

The J gene is TRBJ1-1, the V gene TRBV25-1, with D unresolved. This CDR3 is built from 15 residues. V shed 4 bases and J shed 4 bases, with 16 bases lying between them. Germline-derived CDR1 and CDR2 are MGHDK and SYGVNS. The CDR3 sequence is CASSAWQERLTEAFF. In DNA, the CDR3 is TGTGCCAGCAGTGCTTGGCAGGAGCGCCTCACTGAAGCTTTCTTT. Filled out from reference TRBV25-1 and TRBJ1-1, the complete variable domain reads EADIYQTPRYLVIGTGKKITLECSQTMGHDKMYWYQQDPGMELHLIHYSYGVNSTEKGDLSSESTVSRIRTEHFPLTLESARPSHTSQYLCASSAWQERLTEAFFGQGTRLTVV.

This chain's CDR3 is CAISDLGQGDHEQYF. CDR3 in DNA: TGTGCCATCAGTGACCTCGGACAGGGGGACCACGAGCAGTACTTC. The chain recombines TRBV10-3 with TRBJ2-7; 10 bases align to TRBD1. V dropped 3 bases and J dropped 5; count of bases not matched to a gene: 7. CDR3 length equals 15 residues. Germline assignment: CDR1 ENHRY and CDR2 SYGVKD.

A remark on this clonotype: Given a much more abundant clone one base away, this may be a read error. The V call is TRBV7-2, the J call TRBJ1-2; TRBD1 aligns across 10 bases. Germline V lookup: CDR1 SGHTA, CDR2 FQGNSA. The CDR3 covers 17 residues. The CDR3 sequence: CAISAPGQGTFNNGYTF. The CDR3 DNA reads TGTGCCATCAGTGCTCCGGGACAGGGGACCTTTAACAATGGCTACACCTTC.

The CDR3 DNA reads as TGCAGTGCTCTTCGACAGGCTGCCTCCACAGATACGCAGTATTTT. It yields the protein CSALRQAASTDTQYF. This chain links TRBV20-1 with TRBJ2-3; tentatively, D is TRBD1 (6 bases). Germline V CDR1 and CDR2: DFQATT, SNEGSKA (reference sequence). CDR3 length: 15 residues. Between the trimmed V and J ends, which lost 5 bases and 2 bases, there was a span of 17 bases.

V usage is TRBV10-3 and J usage is TRBJ1-3; no reliable D call. Trimming took off 10 bases at V and 0 bases at J, with 22 bases between the two ends. The V gene's germline CDR1 is ENHRY and CDR2 SYGVKD. The CDR3 runs 17 residues. The CDR3 reads CASTSPPQFSSGNTIYF. The CDR3 coding sequence is TGTGCCAGCACCAGCCCTCCCCAGTTCTCCTCTGGAAACACCATATATTTT.

In this sample, this clonotype turned up many times. The chain employs TRBV15 and TRBJ1-4; no clear D. Germline loops: CDR1 LNHNV, CDR2 YYDKDF (reference sequence). V was pared by 3 bases and J by 7 bases, with 15 bases between. CDR3 length: 15 residues. The CDR3 bases are TGTGCCACCAGCAGTACTCTAGAGGGCCCTGAAAAACTGTTTTTT. Protein product: CATSSTLEGPEKLFF.

CDR3: CASSPRDRGVYEQYV. DNA of the CDR3: TGTGCCAGCAGCCCCCGGGACAGGGGGGTCTACGAGCAGTACGTC. The chain carries TRBV4-2 and TRBJ2-7; 11 bases are a match to TRBD1. Per germline, CDR1 LGHNA and CDR2 YNFKEQ. V shed 4 bases and J 3 bases; nucleotides not matched to a gene: 5. The CDR3 spans 15 residues.

As DNA, the CDR3 is TGTGCCAGCAGCCAATCTAGGACGGACTATTCCGGCAATCAGCCCCAGCATTTT. Residues: CASSQSRTDYSGNQPQHF. The chain links TRBV2 to TRBJ1-5, with D unresolved. Trimming shortened V by 6 bases and J by 2 bases, and 23 bases separated the two germline ends. Per the germline V gene, CDR1 is SNHLY and CDR2 is FYNNEI. This CDR3 is 18 amino acids long.

This clonotype was seen many times. The CDR3 reads CASSLEGHQLGEQYF. CDR3 sequence (DNA): TGCGCCAGCAGCTTGGAGGGACACCAGCTGGGGGAGCAGTACTTC. The V call is TRBV5-1, the J call TRBJ2-7; D may be TRBD1 (6 bases). CDR3 length: 15 residues. Trimming left V 0 bases short and J 7 bases short, with 17 bases between. Germline-derived CDR1 and CDR2 are SGHRS and YFSETQ.